The clone carrying this T cell receptor (beta chain) has a single count. This sample is part of a study of blood T cell repertoires in COVID-19. The method was immunoSEQ multiplex PCR; TCRdb's version includes in-frame clones alone and lacks a portion of them. The repertoire holds 100,000 or so clones, with 91% as singletons. V trimming: 5 bases; J trimming: 0 bases; junction bases outside the gene matches: 10. This CDR3 contains 17 residues. CDR1 is LNHDA and CDR2 is SQIVND in the germline V gene (reference sequence). Sequenced sample: peripheral blood. This clonotype originated in a man in his late teens or twenties with acute or convalescent COVID-19. The chain links TRBV19 to TRBJ1-3, with 7 bases identical to TRBD1. The CDR3 region has the DNA TGTGCCAGTAGTCCGAAGGGGGCAGGGACCTCTGGAAACACCATATATTTT. Translation: CASSPKGAGTSGNTIYF.